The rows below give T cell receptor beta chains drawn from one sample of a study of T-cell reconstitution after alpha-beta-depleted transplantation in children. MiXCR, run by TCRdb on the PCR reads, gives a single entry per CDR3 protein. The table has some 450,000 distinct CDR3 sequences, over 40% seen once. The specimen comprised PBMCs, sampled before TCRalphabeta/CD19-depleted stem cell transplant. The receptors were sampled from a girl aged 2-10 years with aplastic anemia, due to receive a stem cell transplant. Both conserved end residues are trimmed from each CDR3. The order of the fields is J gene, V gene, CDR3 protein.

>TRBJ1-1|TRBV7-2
ASSFTGMNTEAF
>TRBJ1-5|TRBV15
ATSRGRQGHQPQH
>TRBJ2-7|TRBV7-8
ASNLGGKGEQY
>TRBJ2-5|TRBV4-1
ASSQGVAETQY
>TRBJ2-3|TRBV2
ASLGLGTPGTDTQY
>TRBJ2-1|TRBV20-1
SARDWVGSSYNEQF
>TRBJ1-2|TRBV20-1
SARRANYGYT
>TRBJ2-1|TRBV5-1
ASIKGDRGTYNEQF
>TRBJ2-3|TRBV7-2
ASLPSRTQGTDTQY
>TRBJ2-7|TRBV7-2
ASSSGQSNSYEQY
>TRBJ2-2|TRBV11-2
ASSLGSYKTGELF
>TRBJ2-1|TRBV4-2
ASSQDSRGRAGNEQF
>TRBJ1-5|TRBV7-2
ASSQGTGRDQPQH
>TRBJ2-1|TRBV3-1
ASSLGLAANNEQF
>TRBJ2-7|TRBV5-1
ASSSDGLEQY
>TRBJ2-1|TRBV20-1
AASYNEQF
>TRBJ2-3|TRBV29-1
SVEELTSGDTQY
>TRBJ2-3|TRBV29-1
SVVSGGNTDTQY
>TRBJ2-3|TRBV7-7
ASSPRGGYSDTQY
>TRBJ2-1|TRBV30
AWSGIGRF
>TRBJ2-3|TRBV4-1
ASSQVDLGFTDTQY
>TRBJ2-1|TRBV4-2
ASSGTSGWGDEQF
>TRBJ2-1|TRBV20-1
SARDHSYSYNEQF
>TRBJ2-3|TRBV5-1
ASSGPGLGNLNTQY
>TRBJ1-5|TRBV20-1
SARPTQGNQPQH
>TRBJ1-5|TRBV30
AWSEQGFQPQH